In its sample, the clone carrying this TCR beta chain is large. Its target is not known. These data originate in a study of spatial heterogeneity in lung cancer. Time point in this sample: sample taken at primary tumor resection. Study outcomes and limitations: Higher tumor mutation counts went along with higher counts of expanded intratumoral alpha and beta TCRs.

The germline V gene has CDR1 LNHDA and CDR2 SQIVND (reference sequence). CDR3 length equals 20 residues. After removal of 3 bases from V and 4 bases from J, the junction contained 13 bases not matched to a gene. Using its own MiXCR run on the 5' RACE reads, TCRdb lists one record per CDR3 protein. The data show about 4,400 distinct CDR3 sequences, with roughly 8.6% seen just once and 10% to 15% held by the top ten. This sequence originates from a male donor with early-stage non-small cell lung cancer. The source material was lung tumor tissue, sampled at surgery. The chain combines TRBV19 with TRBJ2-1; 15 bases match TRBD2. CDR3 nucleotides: TGTGCCAGTAGTATCTCCAAGGGACTAGCGGGAGGTCGAGGATACAATGAGCAGTTCTTC. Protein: CASSISKGLAGGRGYNEQFF.